This T cell receptor (beta chain) emerged from a study of cytomegalovirus exposure and HLA in healthy donors. Germline V gene lookup returns CDR1 KGHSH and CDR2 LQKENI. V was shortened by 3 bases and J by 3 bases, with 11 bases between the two germline ends. The CDR3 has 14 amino acids. Donors counted as nominally healthy when sampled, yet unrecorded immune exposures were likely. General study results and limits: Later analysis placed DRB1 highest and HLA-C lowest in TCR association rates, which differed by HLA locus. The study flagged some 170 TCR beta chains as cytomegalovirus-associated. Accurate predictions that matched the HLA-A and HLA-B alleles of most subjects were reportedly made from TCR beta sequences.

Vbeta (60) and Jbeta (13) primers were used in the PCR. Profiling relied on immunoSEQ multiplex PCR, and the TCRdb table lists in-frame clones only, not all of them. The data show about 170,000 clones, roughly 80% seen once. As to this clone: Its antigen remains unknown.

The sample was PBMCs. This chain uses TRBV18 with TRBJ2-5; D remains unclear. The sequence derives from a woman aged 18-30 years in good health and CMV-seronegative. CDR3 bases: TGTGCCAGCTCACCTCCCGATTACAAAGAGACCCAGTACTTC. It specifies CASSPPDYKETQYF.